The subject of this entry is one T cell receptor beta chain. The record originates from a study of T cells in Graves' hyperthyroidism and ophthalmopathy. Hyperthyroidism of Graves' type that showed no ophthalmopathy progression within 18 months was stable. Diagnoses were established using clinical symptoms, serum thyroxine and TRAb, thyroid ultrasound and orbital computed tomography. Amplified regions were TCR beta CDR3 sequences from RNA transcripts. The HTBI primer set served for first-round RT-PCR of the TCR CDR3. One entry per CDR3 protein, called by TCRdb with MiXCR from the multiplex PCR reads. The data show 300,000 or so distinct CDR3 sequences, around 17% seen once. The V gene's germline CDR1 is MNHNS and CDR2 SASEGT. This CDR3 spans 16 amino acids. With 2 bases removed from V and 2 bases from J, the gap between germline ends came to 14 bases.

This chain uses TRBV6-1 with TRBJ2-3, with D maybe TRBD1 (5 bases). Sequencing was done on a sample of blood. The sequence was obtained from a man under 40 with Graves' hyperthyroidism. This chain's CDR3 is CASSEFHRILTDTQYF. In nucleotides, the CDR3 is TGTGCCAGCAGTGAATTCCACAGGATCCTCACAGATACGCAGTATTTT.